Following are 29 T cell receptor beta chains from one sample sequenced in a study of blood T cell repertoires in COVID-19. The protocol was immunoSEQ multiplex PCR, while the TCRdb copy is restricted to in-frame clones and leaves out a portion. Counted here are more than 150,000 clones, about four fifths occurring once; the ten biggest clones make up more than 5.5%. The specimen was peripheral blood. The receptors shown here come from a human donor in a cohort sampled during active COVID-19.

V and J are TRBV11-2 and TRBJ1-1; D possibly corresponds to TRBD1 (5 bases). There are 15 residues in the CDR3. V lost 1 base, J lost 2 bases, and 11 bases lay in between. Per germline, CDR1 SGHAT and CDR2 FQNNGV. In nucleotides, the CDR3 is TGTGCCAGCAGCTTAGGGGGCATACAAAACACTGAAGCTTTCTTT. Translated: CASSLGGIQNTEAFF. The full variable domain, rest sourced from reference TRBV11-2 and TRBJ1-1, is EAGVAQSPRYKIIEKRQSVAFWCNPISGHATLYWYQQILGQGPKLLIQFQNNGVVDDSQLPKDRFSAERLKGVDSTLKIQPAKLEDSAVYLCASSLGGIQNTEAFFGQGTRLTVV.

The chain recombines TRBV9 with TRBJ2-1, with TRBD2 matching over 8 bases. After removal of 0 bases from V and 11 bases from J, the junction contained 7 bases not matched to a gene. CDR1 SGDLS and CDR2 YYNGEE come from the germline V gene. The CDR3 is 14 amino acids. The CDR3 sequence is CASSVAAGGAKQFF. As DNA, the CDR3 is TGTGCCAGCAGCGTAGCTGCGGGGGGCGCTAAGCAGTTCTTC.

V and J are TRBV11-2 and TRBJ2-7; a weak D match, TRBD1 (5 bases). The CDR3 contains 14 residues. Trimming took off 0 bases at V and 4 bases at J, with 10 bases between the two ends. The germline CDR1 and CDR2 sequences are SGHAT and FQNNGV. DNA of the CDR3: TGTGCCAGCAGCTTAGACAGGGTGGTTTACGAGCAGTACTTC. Translation: CASSLDRVVYEQYF.

The chain joins TRBV13 to TRBJ1-2; a possible D gene is TRBD1 (5 bases). The V and J ends lost 4 bases and 7 bases respectively, with 13 bases between them. The CDR3 is 13 residues long. Per germline, CDR1 PRHDT and CDR2 FYEKMQ (reference sequence). The CDR3 reads CASSSGGKGGYTF. In DNA form, the CDR3 reads TGTGCCAGCAGCTCCGGGGGGAAGGGTGGCTACACCTTC.

This clone turned up a few times. The chain couples TRBV4-2 to TRBJ2-7; 7 positions match TRBD2. CDR3 length equals 14 residues. Germline-derived CDR1 and CDR2 are LGHNA and YNFKEQ. The V gene end was trimmed by 3 bases and the J gene end by 0 bases; junction bases not matched to a gene: 2. The CDR3 DNA reads as TGTGCCAGCAGCCATCGGGGGGACTCCTACGAGCAGTACTTC. Translation gives CASSHRGDSYEQYF.

The gene calls are TRBV2 and TRBJ1-4, with 7 bases aligning to TRBD1. Germline loops: CDR1 SNHLY, CDR2 FYNNEI. The CDR3 is 14 residues long. J gave up 5 bases and V 7 bases, and 7 bases lay outside the gene matches. CDR3 in amino acids: CASTWDRYNEKLFF. For the CDR3, the DNA is TGTGCCAGCACCTGGGACAGATACAATGAAAAACTGTTTTTT.

J is TRBJ2-7 and V is TRBV6-6; D is ambiguous. V gave up 4 bases and J gave up 4 bases, with 8 bases separating them. The CDR3 covers 12 residues. Per germline, CDR1 MNHNY and CDR2 SVGAGI (reference sequence). The CDR3: CASSSLTYEQYF. For the CDR3, the DNA is TGTGCCAGCAGTTCCCTGACTTACGAGCAGTACTTC.

This clone was seen a few times. V gene TRBV18 combines with J gene TRBJ1-2; D is ambiguous. Germline V gene data show CDR1 as KGHSH and CDR2 as LQKENI. The CDR3 is 13 residues long. V was clipped by 0 bases and J by 5 bases, with 7 bases between them. The CDR3 spells CASSPPSLYGYTF. CDR3 coding DNA: TGTGCCAGCTCACCACCGTCCCTATATGGCTACACCTTC.

This chain links TRBV30 with TRBJ2-3, with unresolved D. Trimming took 3 bases from V and 4 from J, leaving 8 bases between them. Germline CDR1 GTSNPN, CDR2 SVGIG (reference sequence). This CDR3 is built from 12 residues. CDR3 sequence reads: CAWRTVPDTQYF. As DNA, the CDR3 is TGTGCCTGGAGGACTGTTCCAGATACGCAGTATTTT.

In nucleotides, the CDR3 is TGTGCCAGCAGTGAAGCAGCGTTTCAGAACTACGAGCAGTACTTC. Its protein is CASSEAAFQNYEQYF. The rearrangement joins TRBV6-1 to TRBJ2-7; D remains unclear. The V end lost 0 bases, the J end lost 3 bases, and 12 bases lay between the germline ends. The CDR3 length is 15 residues. Per the germline V gene, CDR1 is MNHNS and CDR2 is SASEGT.

This clone was seen more than once but under ten times. This chain joins TRBV11-2 and TRBJ2-7; 7 nucleotides match TRBD2. Germline V gene sequence: CDR1 SGHAT, CDR2 FQNNGV. CDR3 length: 15 residues. The ends lost 6 bases at V and 4 bases at J; junction bases unmatched: 12. CDR3 amino acids: CASRSGTNHLYEQYF. For the CDR3, the DNA is TGTGCCAGCAGATCTGGGACTAACCACCTTTACGAGCAGTACTTC.

This clone was observed a few times. J is TRBJ1-3 and V is TRBV2, with unresolved D. CDR3 size: 12 residues. The germline V gene has CDR1 SNHLY and CDR2 FYNNEI. Between the trimmed V and J ends, which lost 2 bases and 4 bases, there was a span of 3 bases. The CDR3 loop reads CASSEQGNTIYF. In DNA, the CDR3 is TGTGCCAGCAGTGAACAGGGAAACACCATATATTTT.

This chain joins TRBV5-1 and TRBJ1-1; TRBD1 agrees at 7 bases. CDR3 size: 16 residues. CDR1 is SGHRS, CDR2 YFSETQ, per germline. Trimming took 4 bases from V and 7 from J; bases not matched to a gene: 16. This chain's CDR3 is CASSGTTGSLTGEAFF. The CDR3 DNA sequence: TGCGCCAGCAGCGGTACGACAGGGTCCTTAACGGGTGAAGCTTTCTTT.

This rearrangement joins TRBV19 to TRBJ2-2; D may be TRBD2 (5 bases). Germline lookup yields CDR1 LNHDA and CDR2 SQIVND (reference sequence). The ends were cut back, 6 bases at V and 1 base at J, with 12 bases in the middle. The CDR3 consists of 15 residues. Here the CDR3 reads CASRRGPLNTGELFF. In DNA form, the CDR3 reads TGTGCCAGTAGAAGAGGGCCGTTGAACACCGGGGAGCTGTTTTTT.

The J gene is TRBJ2-7, the V gene TRBV6-5; D unclear. The CDR3 is 12 amino acids. V dropped 5 bases and J dropped 2 bases, with 7 bases sitting between them. The germline V gene has CDR1 MNHEY and CDR2 SVGAGI. The CDR3 here is CASSPTPYEQYF. The CDR3 nucleotides read TGTGCCAGCAGTCCTACCCCCTACGAGCAGTACTTC.

The V and J genes are TRBV11-2 and TRBJ2-7; D remains unclear. Germline CDR1 is SGHAT and CDR2 is FQNNGV. The CDR3 covers 19 residues. Trimming left V 1 base short and J 2 bases short, with 24 bases between. CDR3: CASSLVTTGPGTRAYEQYF. As DNA, the CDR3 is TGTGCCAGCAGCTTAGTCACAACCGGCCCAGGCACCCGAGCCTACGAGCAGTACTTC.

The rearrangement links TRBV2 to TRBJ2-7, with D tentatively TRBD1 (5 bases). V was shortened by 4 bases and J by 3 bases, with 16 bases between the two germline ends. The CDR3 spans 15 residues. The germline CDR1 and CDR2 sequences are SNHLY and FYNNEI. The CDR3 region is CASSASGWVDYEQYF. Here the CDR3 DNA reads TGTGCCAGCAGTGCGTCAGGGTGGGTGGACTACGAGCAGTACTTC.

This chain links TRBV7-5 with TRBJ2-5; TRBD1, as called in the table, went unchecked against the DNA. TRBV7-5 is a pseudogene segment. The CDR3 is 16 amino acids. DNA of the CDR3: TGTGCCAGAAGCTTAGCCCCGAACAGGGGGGTAGAGACCCAGTACTTC. Translating it yields CARSLAPNRGVETQYF.

The chain employs TRBV6-2 or TRBV6-3 and TRBJ2-7, with 10 bases identical to TRBD1. Losses at the gene ends were 5 bases for V and 5 bases for J; bases not matched to a gene: 6. Germline V gene data show CDR1 as MNHEY and CDR2 as SVGEGT. The CDR3 consists of 14 residues. The CDR3 sequence: CASSRQGAGNEQYF. CDR3 sequence (DNA): TGTGCCAGCAGTCGACAGGGGGCTGGGAACGAGCAGTACTTC.

The chain joins TRBV6-5 to TRBJ2-1; 14 nucleotides match TRBD2. V was pared by 6 bases and J by 7 bases, with 5 bases of the junction left unmatched. Germline lookup yields CDR1 MNHEY and CDR2 SVGAGI. This CDR3 has 15 residues. CDR3 nucleotides: TGTGCCAGCAGGCCGGGACTAGCGGGGGAAAATGAGCAGTTCTTC. This encodes CASRPGLAGENEQFF.

This chain links TRBV16 with TRBJ1-1; 7 bases line up with TRBD1. Trimming removed 0 bases from V and 1 base from J; junction bases left unmatched: 5. Germline V gene sequence: CDR1 KGHSY, CDR2 FQNENV. The CDR3 is 16 amino acids. Here the CDR3 reads CASSQSGGRSNTEAFF. The CDR3, as DNA: TGTGCCAGCAGCCAATCAGGGGGCAGATCGAACACTGAAGCTTTCTTT.

This chain links TRBV15 with TRBJ1-1; 7 bases agree with TRBD1. Germline CDR1 and CDR2: LNHNV and YYDKDF (reference sequence). V lost 5 bases, J lost 4 bases, and 13 bases stayed unmatched. This CDR3 is built from 16 residues. The CDR3 sequence is CATSSLGRQGGTEAFF. The CDR3 nucleotides read TGTGCCACCAGCTCCCTAGGGAGACAGGGTGGCACTGAAGCTTTCTTT.

This clone was counted only a few times. The J gene is TRBJ2-7, the V gene TRBV19; 12 positions match TRBD1. The trim removed 5 bases at V and 5 bases at J, leaving 7 bases unmatched. CDR3 length equals 15 residues. CDR1 is LNHDA and CDR2 is SQIVND in the germline V gene (reference sequence). The CDR3 loop is CASSLTGQGAHEQYF. For the CDR3, the DNA is TGTGCCAGTAGTTTAACGGGACAGGGGGCCCACGAGCAGTACTTC.

The CDR3 here is CASISARAYEQYF. The CDR3 DNA is TGTGCCAGCATTTCGGCCAGGGCCTACGAGCAGTACTTC. V gene TRBV6-5 combines with J gene TRBJ2-7; tentatively, D is TRBD1 (5 bases). The CDR3 loop spans 13 amino acids. The V gene's germline CDR1 is MNHEY and CDR2 SVGAGI. The V gene lost 7 bases and the J gene lost 2 bases, with 12 bases spanning the gap.

V is TRBV5-1 and J is TRBJ1-3; the D is unclear. Germline V lookup: CDR1 SGHRS, CDR2 YFSETQ. The CDR3 is made up of 16 amino acids. V was pared by 5 bases and J by 0 bases, with 15 bases between. CDR3 sequence (DNA): TGCGCCAGCAGACCGGCGGGGATTAACTCTGGAAACACCATATATTTT. Protein: CASRPAGINSGNTIYF.

The gene calls are TRBV5-4 and TRBJ2-1, with 9 nucleotides matching TRBD2. Germline V gene sequence: CDR1 SGHNT, CDR2 YYREEE (reference sequence). The CDR3 extends over 16 amino acids. J gave up 2 bases and V 0 bases, and 3 bases lay outside the gene matches. The CDR3 DNA reads TGTGCCAGCAGCTTGGACAGCGGGGGGACCTACAATGAGCAGTTCTTC. This gives the protein CASSLDSGGTYNEQFF.

This chain uses TRBV5-6 with TRBJ2-7; possibly TRBD1 for D (5 bases). V lost 4 bases, J lost 4 bases, and 18 bases lay in between. CDR1 SGHDT and CDR2 YYEEEE come from the germline V gene. The CDR3 spans 15 residues. The DNA of the CDR3 is TGTGCCAGCAGCCCACGCAGGGTGGTATGGTACGAGCAGTACTTC. This codes for CASSPRRVVWYEQYF. The whole variable domain, filled in from reference TRBV5-6 and TRBJ2-7, reads DAGVTQSPTHLIKTRGQQVTLRCSPKSGHDTVSWYQQALGQGPQFIFQYYEEEERQRGNFPDRFSGHQFPNYSSELNVNALLLGDSALYLCASSPRRVVWYEQYFGPGTRLTVT.

The V call is TRBV6-1, the J call TRBJ1-2; TRBD1 matches 9 bases. With V trimmed by 1 base and J by 5 bases, 11 bases remained unmatched. CDR1 MNHNS and CDR2 SASEGT come from the germline V gene. The CDR3 covers 17 residues. The DNA for the CDR3 is TGTGCCAGCAGTGAAGGAGTGAGTGGGACAGGGATTTATGGCTACACCTTC. Translated: CASSEGVSGTGIYGYTF.

The chain links TRBV7-9 to TRBJ1-2; the D is unclear. V lost 2 bases and J lost 0, with 4 bases in between. Germline V gene lookup returns CDR1 SEHNR and CDR2 FQNEAQ (reference sequence). The CDR3 contains 13 residues. The CDR3 region has the DNA TGTGCCAGCAGCTTAAACACTAACTATGGCTACACCTTC. Protein product: CASSLNTNYGYTF. The whole variable domain, remainder taken from reference TRBV7-9 and TRBJ1-2, is DTGVSQNPRHKITKRGQNVTFRCDPISEHNRLYWYRQTLGQGPEFLTYFQNEAQLEKSRLLSDRFSAERPKGSFSTLEIQRTEQGDSAMYLCASSLNTNYGYTFGSGTRLTVV.